The TCR beta chain described here comes from a study of blood T cell repertoires in COVID-19 (dated by TCRdb to between 2020 and 2021). Study-level background: Collaborator samples came from the United States, Italy and Spain and covered acute and convalescent phases of COVID-19. A freely available public database, intended as a resource for researchers studying the immune response to SARS-CoV-2, is where the repertoires were released. Samples were obtained from the ongoing ImmuneRACE study (first 160 participants) and from 1,000 to 1,500 subjects provided by 6 global collaborators. The dataset comprised deeply sampled blood TCRbeta repertoires from subjects exposed to, actively infected with, or recovered from COVID-19. HLA class I and class II types, where available, came from metadata supplied by the sample provider rather than from assay-based typing. The prospective study material was composed of cDNA or gDNA derived from T cells, B-cell-depleted T cells, or PBMCs. The sample metadata nearly always contained a de-identified subject ID, COVID-19 status, age in years and sex. General conclusions and limits of the study: Clinical and demographic metadata were provided uncurated, with the amount varying by source and participant.

TCRbeta CDR3 regions were amplified from genomic DNA by means of the immunoSEQ Assay, a bias-controlled multiplex PCR. For the original study's pipeline: Nucleated cell counts per sample were estimated from amplification of reference gene primers within the assay. To quantify the absolute abundance of each unique TCRbeta CDR3 rearrangement, sequence reads were collapsed and filtered. For each sample, productive Simpson clonality was calculated as the square root of Simpson's diversity index over productive rearrangements. Imported from immuneACCESS, the table was reduced by TCRdb to in-frame sequences with V and J called. These copies leave out some clones; in studies compared against another copy, an unresolved V gene accounts for under half, and the cause of the remainder is not known. V, J and clone size derive from that table, while D and trimming were established from the DNA sequence. Here the sample has 260,000 or so clones; 88% occur a single time. About 8.5% of the sample rests with the top ten.

The germline V gene encodes CDR1 PRHDT and CDR2 FYEKMQ (reference sequence). There are 13 amino acids in the CDR3, from cysteine to phenylalanine inclusive. Of the read, only the CDR3 DNA is kept; its 39 bases are in frame from base 1. V is clipped by 0 bases and J by 4 bases, and the sequence between their germline boundaries is 7 bases long. Each collaborating institution followed its own protocols to collect whole blood in K2EDTA tubes. For TCRbeta analysis, collaborators shipped samples as frozen whole blood, isolated PBMCs, or DNA extracted from either of those sample types. As regards this clone: Its antigen is currently not known. Per-base quality was not reported, and no clone a single base away is much larger than it. The same CDR3 is also encoded by other DNA sequences in this sample.

Sequenced sample: peripheral blood. This receptor was taken from a man aged 18 to 35 with active or convalescent COVID-19. The chain employs TRBV13 and TRBJ2-7; no D segment can be confidently identified. The sequenced DNA: TGTGCCAGCAGCTTAGGACAGTCTTACGAGCAGTACTTC. This yields the protein CASSLGQSYEQYF. Supplemented by the reference TRBV13 and TRBJ2-7 proteins around the CDR3, the complete variable domain is AAGVIQSPRHLIKEKRETATLKCYPIPRHDTVYWYQQGPGQDPQFLISFYEKMQSDKGSIPDRFSAQQFSDYHSELNMSSLELGDSALYFCASSLGQSYEQYFGPGTRLTVT.